One sample yielded the 16 T cell receptor beta chains listed below, sequenced in a study of identifying expanded T cells in peripheral blood. Sequencing used immunoSEQ multiplex PCR; TCRdb keeps in-frame clones, though not all of them. The repertoire holds about 52,000 clones, with 70% to 85% as singletons. Sequenced material: blood. The receptors here all came from a person between 18 and 75 years old in good health.

This chain links TRBV2 with TRBJ2-7, with 9 bases that match TRBD1. The CDR3 length is 13 residues. V trimming: 6 bases; J trimming: 0 bases; junction bases outside the gene matches: 0. Per the germline V gene, CDR1 is SNHLY and CDR2 is FYNNEI. The CDR3 DNA sequence: TGTGCCAGCAGGGGACAGGGCTCCTACGAGCAGTACTTC. Amino acid sequence: CASRGQGSYEQYF.

The count of this clone is one. The chain has TRBV5-8 and TRBJ2-4; D remains unclear. Germline CDR1 is SGHTS and CDR2 is YDEGEE. V lost 5 bases and J 8 bases, leaving 5 bases between the germline ends. CDR3 length: 10 amino acids. The CDR3 nucleotides read TGTGCCAGCAGAAAGGACATTCAGTACTTC. Translating gives CASRKDIQYF.

This chain links TRBV7-9 with TRBJ1-2; D unresolved. Trimming took 5 bases from V and 7 from J, leaving 11 bases between them. The CDR3 contains 12 residues. From germline, CDR1 is SEHNR and CDR2 FQNEAQ (reference sequence). CDR3 in DNA: TGTGCCAGCAGCCTTAACCTCAGTGGCTACACCTTC. This gives the protein CASSLNLSGYTF.

This chain joins TRBV12-1 and TRBJ2-7. TRBV12-1 is given as a pseudogene. The CDR3 is 16 amino acids. The CDR3 sequence is CASSFSRRGSSYEQYV. CDR3 sequence (DNA): TGTGCCAGCAGCTTTTCAAGGAGGGGGAGCTCCTACGAGCAGTACGTC.

This clone was seen only a few times. This CDR3 reads CASSLRQNTEAFF. The CDR3 region has the DNA TGTGCCAGCAGCTTAAGGCAGAACACTGAAGCTTTCTTT. The rearrangement uses TRBV7-9 and TRBJ1-1; D remains unclear. The CDR3 has 13 residues. Trimming pared 2 bases from V and 1 base from J, leaving 5 bases between. The germline gives CDR1 SEHNR, CDR2 FQNEAQ (reference sequence).

The chain couples TRBV6-1 to TRBJ2-7; 10 nucleotides line up with TRBD1. CDR3 size: 17 residues. Germline V gives CDR1 MNHNS, CDR2 SASEGT. V lost 1 base, J lost 9 bases, and 15 bases stayed unmatched. As DNA, the CDR3 is TGTGCCAGCAGTGAAGGGGATCGACAGGGGGCCCCCCGTGGGCAGTACGTC. Its translation is CASSEGDRQGAPRGQYV.

This clone was seen once. The chain couples TRBV11-2 to TRBJ2-7; the match to TRBD1 covers 9 bases. The CDR3 totals 14 residues. The ends lost 4 bases at V and 2 bases at J; junction bases unmatched: 3. CDR1 is SGHAT, CDR2 FQNNGV, per germline. DNA of the CDR3: TGTGCCAGCAGCTCAGACAGGGGGGCCTACGAGCAGTACTTC. Amino acid sequence: CASSSDRGAYEQYF.

The J gene is TRBJ2-7, the V gene TRBV19; a possible D gene is TRBD2 (5 bases). V was cut by 1 base and J by 3 bases, with 16 bases left in between. CDR1 is LNHDA, CDR2 SQIVND, per germline (reference sequence). This CDR3 has 16 residues. The CDR3 region is CASSIARTNGNYEQYV. The CDR3 DNA is TGTGCCAGTAGTATAGCCCGAACCAACGGGAACTACGAGCAGTACGTC.

This sequence joins TRBV30 and TRBJ1-1; D gene unclear. Per the germline V gene, CDR1 is GTSNPN and CDR2 is SVGIG (reference sequence). The CDR3 contains 10 residues. Trimming took 2 bases from V and 10 from J, leaving 8 bases between them. The CDR3 nucleotides are TGTGCCTGGAGTCAGAAGACAGCTTTCTTT. It codes for CAWSQKTAFF.

This clone was observed a few times. The chain employs TRBV7-2 and TRBJ2-3; 7 positions agree with TRBD2. The CDR3 totals 17 residues. The V gene's germline CDR1 is SGHTA and CDR2 FQGNSA. J gave up 0 bases and V 7 bases, and 13 bases lay outside the gene matches. In DNA, the CDR3 is TGTGCCAGCACCCGTGGGGTAGGAGCGGGGAGCACAGATACGCAGTATTTT. Its protein product is CASTRGVGAGSTDTQYF.

This chain links TRBV6-5 with TRBJ2-7; 8 positions agree with TRBD2. V was clipped by 3 bases and J by 3 bases; unmatched bases: 10. The CDR3 is 16 residues long. Looked up from germline, CDR1 is MNHEY and CDR2 is SVGAGI. The CDR3 sequence is CASSYPRREEVYEQYF. The CDR3, as DNA: TGTGCCAGCAGTTATCCCCGGCGGGAGGAGGTCTACGAGCAGTACTTC.

This clone appeared a few times. This chain uses TRBV9 with TRBJ2-3; 8 bases line up with TRBD2. V trimming: 4 bases; J trimming: 6 bases; junction bases outside the gene matches: 10. The CDR3 is made up of 15 amino acids. Germline CDR1 reads SGDLS; CDR2 reads YYNGEE. The CDR3 region is CASSPRGGGFDTQYF. The CDR3 nucleotides are TGTGCCAGCAGCCCTCGGGGCGGGGGGTTTGATACGCAGTATTTT.

The chain links TRBV5-1 to TRBJ1-3; 7 nucleotides line up with TRBD1. The CDR3 loop spans 17 amino acids. CDR1 is SGHRS and CDR2 is YFSETQ in the germline V gene. With 6 bases clipped from V and 0 bases from J, the junction kept 12 bases outside the gene matches. Written as DNA, the CDR3 is TGCGCCAGCACCCGGACAGGTTTAAGCCCCTCTGGAAACACCATATATTTT. Translated: CASTRTGLSPSGNTIYF.

This chain joins TRBV11-2 and TRBJ2-7; 7 nucleotides line up with TRBD1. In germline, CDR1 is SGHAT, CDR2 FQNNGV. With V trimmed by 5 bases and J by 3 bases, 4 bases remained unmatched. This CDR3 region has 13 residues. The CDR3, as DNA: TGTGCCAGCAGCACGACAGGGCACTACGAGCAGTACGTC. This translates into CASSTTGHYEQYV.

The chain is built from TRBV5-6 and TRBJ1-5; 7 nucleotides line up with TRBD1. Germline-derived CDR1 and CDR2 are SGHDT and YYEEEE. The CDR3 spans 17 residues. J lost 4 bases, V lost 4 bases, and 14 bases had no gene match. In DNA, the CDR3 is TGTGCCAGCAGCACCCTGTTGCTACAGGGGCAGAATCAGCCCCAGCATTTT. Its translation: CASSTLLLQGQNQPQHF.

This chain uses TRBV5-6 with TRBJ2-7, with 7 bases matching TRBD1. The junction had 8 bases not matched to a gene; V was cut back by 4 bases and J by 4 bases. This CDR3 is 14 amino acids long. Germline loops: CDR1 SGHDT, CDR2 YYEEEE. CDR3 residues: CASSLDRERYEQYF. The CDR3 nucleotides read TGTGCCAGCAGCCTTGACAGGGAGAGATACGAGCAGTACTTC.